The entry below gives a single T cell receptor (beta chain) sequence along with its context. Its antigen is not identified. The data were taken from a study of T cell responses to AZD1222 COVID-19 vaccine. Overall study findings and caveats: Donors were chiefly white British, with a greater number of females, and clonal diversity was perhaps underestimated. The study found vaccine-associated CD4 TCRs spanning spike, dominant at 160-218 and 743-854.

The CDR3 has 17 amino acids. V shed 2 bases and J shed 8 bases, with 21 bases lying between them. Germline V gene sequence: CDR1 MNHNS, CDR2 SASEGT. Profiling relied on immunoSEQ multiplex PCR, and the TCRdb table lists in-frame clones only, not all of them. This table has about 140,000 clones, about 87% appearing once. This sequence was found in an adult in good health. The specimen was peripheral blood, collected on day 0 of AZD1222 vaccination. This chain connects TRBV6-1 to TRBJ1-4; D perhaps matches TRBD1 (5 bases). CDR3 coding DNA: TGTGCCAGCAGTGAATTCAATTCAGGGTATGGAGGGGAAAAACTGTTTTTT. Amino acids: CASSEFNSGYGGEKLFF.